The 10 T cell receptor beta chains below come from one sample, sequenced in a study of blood T cell repertoires in COVID-19. Profiling relied on immunoSEQ multiplex PCR, and the TCRdb table lists in-frame clones only, not all of them. The table shows 170,000 or so clones, with around four fifths occurring only once. The specimen was PBMCs or T cells enriched from blood (not recorded which). The receptors originated from a woman between 50 and 59 years old who had recovered from COVID-19.

This sequence joins TRBV14 and TRBJ1-3; 8 nucleotides agree with TRBD1. This CDR3 comprises 15 residues. Germline V gene data show CDR1 as SGHDN and CDR2 as FVKESK. Trimming cost V 5 bases and J 4 bases; bases outside gene matches: 7. CDR3 nucleotide sequence: TGTGCCAGCAGCTTGAGGACAGGGCCAGGAAACACCATATATTTT. Translating it yields CASSLRTGPGNTIYF.

V is TRBV28 and J is TRBJ1-2; TRBD1 is a possible D gene (6 bases). Trimming took 5 bases from V and 8 from J, leaving 21 bases between them. The CDR3 totals 15 residues. The germline CDR1 and CDR2 sequences are MDHEN and SYDVKM. The CDR3 spells CASSPLGGALGGYTF. CDR3 DNA sequence: TGTGCCAGCAGTCCCCTAGGGGGGGCTCTGGGGGGCTACACCTTC.

This clone was found a few times. CDR3 sequence (DNA): TGCGCCAGCAGCTTGATTCCCCCTCAGACTAGCGGCCGGAGCAGTGAGCAGTTCTTC. Its protein is CASSLIPPQTSGRSSEQFF. The V gene is TRBV5-1, the J gene TRBJ2-1; 9 nucleotides agree with TRBD2. The V gene end was trimmed by 1 base and the J gene end by 9 bases; junction bases not matched to a gene: 20. CDR1 and CDR2 from the germline V gene are SGHRS and YFSETQ. The length of the CDR3 is 19 residues. The variable domain in full, with the rest retrieved from reference TRBV5-1 and TRBJ2-1, is KAGVTQTPRYLIKTRGQQVTLSCSPISGHRSVSWYQQTPGQGLQFLFEYFSETQRNKGNFPGRFSGRQFSNSRSEMNVSTLELGDSALYLCASSLIPPQTSGRSSEQFFGPGTRLTVL.

The CDR3 region has the DNA TGTGCCAGCAGTTGGGCCCCCGGACAGAAAGAAGAGACCCAGTACTTC. This sequence encodes CASSWAPGQKEETQYF. The chain employs TRBV28 and TRBJ2-5, with a tentative D call TRBD1 (6 bases). Deletions cut 4 bases from V and 3 bases from J, with 18 bases between. The germline CDR1 and CDR2 sequences are MDHEN and SYDVKM. The CDR3 totals 16 residues. Filled out from reference TRBV28 and TRBJ2-5, the complete variable domain reads DVKVTQSSRYLVKRTGEKVFLECVQDMDHENMFWYRQDPGLGLRLIYFSYDVKMKEKGDIPEGYSVSREKKERFSLILESASTNQTSMYLCASSWAPGQKEETQYFGPGTRLLVL.

This clone was recorded many times. CDR3 sequence: CASGPDRNAEAFF. In DNA form, the CDR3 reads TGTGCTAGTGGCCCCGACAGAAACGCTGAAGCTTTCTTT. The chain links TRBV12-5 to TRBJ1-1; tentatively, D is TRBD1 (5 bases). CDR3 size: 13 residues. Germline-derived CDR1 and CDR2 are LGHNT and FRNRAP. The V end lost 6 bases, the J end lost 6 bases, and 14 bases lay between the germline ends.

V and J are TRBV10-2 and TRBJ1-4; TRBD1 matches 10 bases. Germline lookup yields CDR1 WSHSY and CDR2 SAAADI. With 6 bases clipped from V and 7 bases from J, the junction kept 14 bases outside the gene matches. This CDR3 has 17 amino acids. CDR3 bases: TGCGCCAGCAGAACCGGGACAGGGGTGCCTAGCTTTGAAAAACTGTTTTTT. Its translation is CASRTGTGVPSFEKLFF.

The J gene is TRBJ1-1, the V gene TRBV18, with D perhaps TRBD1 (5 bases). The CDR3 totals 15 residues. The germline V gene has CDR1 KGHSH and CDR2 LQKENI. V was shortened by 0 bases and J by 1 base, with 9 bases between the two germline ends. The CDR3 spells CASSPPGQKNTEAFF. As DNA, the CDR3 is TGTGCCAGCTCACCACCGGGGCAGAAGAACACTGAAGCTTTCTTT.

V gene TRBV5-7 combines with J gene TRBJ2-3, with 11 positions matching TRBD2. TRBV5-7 is an open reading frame whose function is uncertain. Germline trimming cut 4 bases from V and 4 bases from J; bases unmatched to any gene: 17. There are 19 residues in the CDR3. The CDR3 is CASSNLGEIAGGGSDTQYF. CDR3 sequence (DNA): TGTGCCAGCAGCAACTTAGGCGAAATAGCGGGAGGGGGCTCAGATACGCAGTATTTT.

The chain couples TRBV30 to TRBJ2-1; TRBD2 matches at 12 bases. This CDR3 has 17 amino acids. The V and J ends lost 0 bases and 6 bases, in that order; junction bases with no gene match: 9. CDR1 is GTSNPN, CDR2 SVGIG, per germline (reference sequence). DNA for the CDR3: TGTGCCTGGAGTGTATACCTAGCGGGAGGGCCAGGCAATGAGCAGTTCTTC. Translating gives CAWSVYLAGGPGNEQFF.

This sequence joins TRBV6-5 and TRBJ2-1; the D is unclear. Germline V gene sequence: CDR1 MNHEY, CDR2 SVGAGI. The CDR3 runs 14 residues. V was cut by 8 bases and J by 0 bases, with 11 bases left in between. CDR3 sequence reads: CASGVTFSYNEQFF. In DNA, the CDR3 is TGTGCCAGCGGAGTTACTTTCTCCTACAATGAGCAGTTCTTC.